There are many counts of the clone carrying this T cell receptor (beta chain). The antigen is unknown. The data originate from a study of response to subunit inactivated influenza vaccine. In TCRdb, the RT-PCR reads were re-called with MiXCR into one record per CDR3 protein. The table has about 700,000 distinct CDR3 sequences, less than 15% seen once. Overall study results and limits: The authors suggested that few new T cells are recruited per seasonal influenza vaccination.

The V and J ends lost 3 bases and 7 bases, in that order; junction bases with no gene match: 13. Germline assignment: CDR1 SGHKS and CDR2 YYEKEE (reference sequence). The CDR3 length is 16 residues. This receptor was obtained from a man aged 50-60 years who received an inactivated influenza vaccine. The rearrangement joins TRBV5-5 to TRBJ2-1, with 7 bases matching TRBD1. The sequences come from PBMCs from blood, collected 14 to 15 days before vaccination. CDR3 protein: CASSYTGATLLNEQFF. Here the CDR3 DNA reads TGTGCCAGCAGCTACACAGGGGCCACGTTATTGAATGAGCAGTTCTTC.